The entry below describes one T cell receptor beta chain. Only in-frame clones appear in the TCRdb table, and some are missing; sequencing was by immunoSEQ multiplex PCR. The sample has 85,000 to 95,000 clones; almost 90% are singletons. This specimen comes from a study of identifying expanded T cells in peripheral blood. The V and J ends lost 5 bases and 1 base respectively, with 12 bases between them. Germline CDR1 and CDR2: GTSNPN and SVGIG (reference sequence). This CDR3 comprises 14 residues. The TCR sequence derives from a person between 18 and 75 years old in good health. Sequenced: blood. The chain combines TRBV30 with TRBJ2-1; maybe TRBD2 (5 bases). The CDR3 sequence is CAWDSGDSYNEQFF. The CDR3 nucleotides read TGTGCCTGGGACTCCGGGGATTCCTACAATGAGCAGTTCTTC.